The T cell receptor (beta chain) under discussion was sequenced for a study of resident and recirculating memory T cells in vitiligo. TCRdb's copy holds only in-frame clones and misses some; the assay was immunoSEQ multiplex PCR. The sample holds roughly 76,000 clones; 80% to 95% are singletons and the top ten take around 4.6%. This clonotype was obtained from a male donor with vitiligo. Specimen: blood.

CDR3 nucleotides: TGTGCCAGTAGTATAGTGCGGGGCTTCCAAGAGACCCAGTACTTC. It codes for CASSIVRGFQETQYF. This chain uses TRBV19 with TRBJ2-5; tentatively, D is TRBD2 (6 bases). CDR3 length: 15 amino acids. Germline V lookup: CDR1 LNHDA, CDR2 SQIVND (reference sequence). V lost 1 base and J lost 1, with 10 bases in between. The full variable domain, completed using reference TRBV19 and TRBJ2-5, is DGGITQSPKYLFRKEGQNVTLSCEQNLNHDAMYWYRQDPGQGLRLIYYSQIVNDFQKGDIAEGYSVSREKKESFPLTVTSAQKNPTAFYLCASSIVRGFQETQYFGPGTRLLVL.